The 24 T cell receptor beta chains presented below share a single source sample, sequenced in a study of blood T cells in healthy people across ages. It was with a sample-barcoded 5' primer and a J-beta primer mix that a second PCR of about 6 to 12 cycles was run. A single record per CDR3 protein comes from TCRdb applying MiXCR to the 5' RACE reads. The data hold about 830,000 distinct CDR3 sequences, with about three fifths observed a single time. Sequenced material: blood. The receptors come from a man aged 25-45 years in good health.

Only a few counts were recorded for this clonotype. The CDR3 region is CSAGQGRGTGELFF. In DNA, the CDR3 is TGCAGCGCCGGACAGGGCCGGGGGACCGGGGAGCTGTTTTTT. The chain is built from TRBV29-1 and TRBJ2-2; 8 bases map to TRBD1. V lost 7 bases and J lost 5; bases outside the gene matches: 9. The CDR3 totals 14 residues. Germline CDR1 and CDR2: SQVTM and ANQGSEA.

On this clonotype itself: An end of the junction differs from the germline gene, which may be a read error. This chain connects TRBV5-6 to TRBJ2-7; TRBD1 might be the D (5 bases). This CDR3 spans 15 amino acids. In germline, CDR1 is SGHDT, CDR2 YYEEEE. In nucleotides, the CDR3 is TGTGCCAGCAGCTTGGTGCAGGGTCCTCCCGACGAGCTGTACTTC. It translates to CASSLVQGPPDELYF.

The V call is TRBV15, the J call TRBJ2-5; D is perhaps TRBD2 (6 bases). The DNA matches TRBJ2-7 better at its end, which makes the J call doubtful. CDR1 is LNHNV and CDR2 is YYDKDF in the germline V gene (reference sequence). This CDR3 is 14 amino acids long. The CDR3 here is CATSRDVMGGEQYF. The CDR3 nucleotides are TGTGCCACCAGCAGAGACGTGATGGGGGGCGAGCAGTACTTC.

This rearrangement joins TRBV20-1 to TRBJ1-6; D call uncertain. Trimming took off 0 bases at V and 9 bases at J, with 12 bases between the two ends. This CDR3 region has 14 residues. Looked up from germline, CDR1 is DFQATT and CDR2 is SNEGSKA (reference sequence). The CDR3 sequence is CSARDSRNSSPLHF. CDR3 DNA: TGCAGTGCTAGAGATAGCAGAAATAGTTCACCCCTCCACTTT.

The chain is built from TRBV20-1 and TRBJ1-2; a possible D gene is TRBD1 (5 bases). Germline assignment: CDR1 DFQATT and CDR2 SNEGSKA (reference sequence). The CDR3 spans 13 residues. V was cut by 1 base and J by 8 bases, with 14 bases left in between. The CDR3 protein is CSARGGEVGGYTF. The CDR3 DNA is TGCAGTGCTAGAGGAGGGGAGGTTGGCGGCTACACCTTC.

V and J are TRBV2 and TRBJ2-4, with D possibly TRBD2 on 5 matching bases. V was pared by 8 bases and J by 0 bases, with 11 bases between. This CDR3 region has 14 residues. Germline loops: CDR1 SNHLY, CDR2 FYNNEI. The CDR3 loop reads CASAGGLAKNIQYF. Here the CDR3 DNA reads TGTGCCAGCGCGGGTGGGCTAGCCAAAAACATTCAGTACTTC.

This clonotype has only a few counts. This rearrangement joins TRBV4-2 to TRBJ2-3; 12 bases match TRBD2. CDR3 length: 17 amino acids. V shed 3 bases and J 2 bases; nucleotides not matched to a gene: 6. Germline CDR1 and CDR2: LGHNA and YNFKEQ. This CDR3 reads CASSQPLAGGPTDTQYF. The CDR3 DNA reads as TGTGCCAGCAGCCAGCCCCTAGCGGGGGGGCCCACAGATACGCAGTATTTT.

V gene TRBV3-1 combines with J gene TRBJ2-4, with TRBD2 matching 14 bases. The end of the DNA is better explained by TRBJ2-7, so the J call may be wrong. The germline CDR1 and CDR2 sequences are LGHDT and YNNKEL (reference sequence). The CDR3 loop spans 18 amino acids. The chain's CDR3 is CASSQETSGRARSYEQYF. The CDR3 coding sequence is TGTGCCAGCAGCCAAGAGACTAGCGGGAGGGCCAGGTCCTACGAGCAGTACTTC.

CDR3 coding DNA: TGCAGTGCTAGAGATCCCAATAGCGGGGGCCCCTATGATACGCAGTATTTT. It encodes CSARDPNSGGPYDTQYF. V and J are TRBV20-1 and TRBJ2-3; TRBD2 aligns across 9 bases. Germline CDR1 and CDR2: DFQATT and SNEGSKA (reference sequence). The CDR3 has 17 residues. J was trimmed by 6 bases and V by 0 bases; bases with no gene match: 13.

This chain joins TRBV28 and TRBJ2-3; D not certain. The germline V gene encodes CDR1 MDHEN and CDR2 SYDVKM. CDR3 length: 14 residues. Trimming removed 1 base at V and 14 bases at J, with 19 bases between. CDR3 in amino acids: CASSLSHAGAKGYF. CDR3 bases: TGTGCCAGCAGTTTATCCCATGCAGGTGCGAAAGGGTATTTT. Full variable domain (outside the CDR3, taken from reference TRBV28 and TRBJ2-3): DVKVTQSSRYLVKRTGEKVFLECVQDMDHENMFWYRQDPGLGLRLIYFSYDVKMKEKGDIPEGYSVSREKKERFSLILESASTNQTSMYLCASSLSHAGAKGYFGPGTRLTVL.

The rearrangement uses TRBV20-1 and TRBJ2-1; TRBD2 agrees at 9 bases. Germline trimming cut 5 bases from V and 0 bases from J; bases unmatched to any gene: 14. Germline V gene sequence: CDR1 DFQATT, CDR2 SNEGSKA (reference sequence). This CDR3 contains 18 residues. This chain's CDR3 is CSAPGGGRAPSSYNEQFF. Here the CDR3 DNA reads TGCAGTGCTCCCGGGGGCGGGAGGGCCCCTAGCTCCTACAATGAGCAGTTCTTC.

The chain links TRBV6-5 to TRBJ2-5, with TRBD2 identical over 14 bases. Unmatched junction bases numbered 5, after V lost 5 bases and J lost 3 bases. The germline V gene encodes CDR1 MNHEY and CDR2 SVGAGI. This CDR3 contains 16 residues. CDR3 sequence: CASSRPGLAGEETQYF. DNA for the CDR3: TGTGCCAGCAGTCGGCCGGGACTAGCGGGAGAAGAGACCCAGTACTTC.

The CDR3 bases are TGTGCCAGCAGCTACGGGACTAGCGGGGGAATAAGGGAGCAGTACTTC. Translated: CASSYGTSGGIREQYF. The rearrangement uses TRBV5-6 and TRBJ2-7, with 14 bases fitting TRBD2. V was pared by 3 bases and J by 7 bases, with 9 bases of the junction left unmatched. This CDR3 comprises 16 residues. Looked up from germline, CDR1 is SGHDT and CDR2 is YYEEEE.

The chain joins TRBV3-1 to TRBJ1-2; TRBD1 is a possible D gene (5 bases). Deletions cut 0 bases from V and 5 bases from J, with 13 bases between. The CDR3 is 15 residues long. The germline gives CDR1 LGHDT, CDR2 YNNKEL (reference sequence). This CDR3 is CASSQDPRVWYGYTF. CDR3 DNA: TGTGCCAGCAGCCAAGATCCCAGGGTATGGTATGGCTACACCTTC.

This rearrangement joins TRBV20-1 to TRBJ2-5; tentative D call: TRBD2 (5 bases). The V gene lost 3 bases and the J gene lost 1 base, with 12 bases spanning the gap. CDR1 is DFQATT and CDR2 is SNEGSKA in the germline V gene (reference sequence). This CDR3 spans 14 amino acids. CDR3 bases: TGCAGTGCTAGTCCGCTAGCTACCCAAGAGACCCAGTACTTC. Translation gives CSASPLATQETQYF.

V is TRBV20-1 and J is TRBJ2-7; TRBD2 might be the D (5 bases). The CDR3 has 13 amino acids. Trimming shortened V by 4 bases and J by 2 bases, and 12 bases separated the two germline ends. Germline V gene sequence: CDR1 DFQATT, CDR2 SNEGSKA (reference sequence). DNA of the CDR3: TGCAGTGCTATACTAGGGTCGCCCTACGAGCAGTACTTC. Its translation is CSAILGSPYEQYF.

This chain links TRBV6-1 with TRBJ1-2; D possibly corresponds to TRBD1 (6 bases). The CDR3 covers 15 residues. V dropped 3 bases and J dropped 3 bases, with 14 bases sitting between them. The germline V gene has CDR1 MNHNS and CDR2 SASEGT. CDR3: CASSDTDSLYYGYTF. The DNA for the CDR3 is TGTGCCAGCAGTGATACGGACAGCCTGTACTATGGCTACACCTTC.

The J gene is TRBJ2-5, the V gene TRBV12-3 or TRBV12-4; no definite D call. V was cut by 3 bases and J by 2 bases, with 13 bases left in between. The CDR3 spans 15 residues. The CDR3 sequence is CASSLSVWVQETQYF. CDR3 nucleotides: TGTGCCAGCAGTTTGTCGGTCTGGGTTCAAGAGACCCAGTACTTC.

The genes are TRBV12-3 or TRBV12-4 and TRBJ2-5; a weak D match, TRBD2 (6 bases). Trimming took off 5 bases at V and 5 bases at J, with 18 bases between the two ends. There are 15 residues in the CDR3. In nucleotides, the CDR3 is TGTGCCAGCAGTATCTACCGGGACTCCAAGGAGACCCAGTACTTC. It translates to CASSIYRDSKETQYF.

CDR3 amino acids: CASSARAGANEQFF. The CDR3 coding sequence is TGTGCCAGCAGTGCGCGGGCAGGGGCCAATGAGCAGTTCTTC. J is TRBJ2-1 and V is TRBV2, with D tentatively TRBD1 (6 bases). The germline V and J ends were trimmed by 4 bases and 6 bases, with 13 bases remaining between them. Looked up from germline, CDR1 is SNHLY and CDR2 is FYNNEI. The CDR3 sequence is 14 residues long.

The chain carries TRBV7-2 and TRBJ2-7, with D hard to call. This CDR3 region has 13 residues. V gave up 5 bases and J gave up 5 bases, with 13 bases separating them. Germline values: CDR1 SGHTA, CDR2 FQGNSA. Here the CDR3 DNA reads TGTGCCAGCAGCCCCCTGGTGAGAAACGAGCAGTACTTC. Protein product: CASSPLVRNEQYF.

In its sample, this clonotype was seen many times. The rearrangement uses TRBV7-2 and TRBJ2-3, with D perhaps TRBD1 or TRBD2 (6 bases each). The CDR3 has 14 residues. Between the trimmed V and J ends, which lost 1 base and 5 bases, there was a span of 10 bases. In germline, CDR1 is SGHTA, CDR2 FQGNSA. The CDR3 sequence is CASSLGGAIDTQYF. The CDR3 nucleotides read TGTGCCAGCAGCTTAGGGGGGGCAATAGATACGCAGTATTTT.

The chain is built from TRBV6-5 and TRBJ1-6; perhaps TRBD1 as D (5 bases). Germline CDR1 and CDR2: MNHEY and SVGAGI. V lost 4 bases and J lost 0, with 10 bases in between. This CDR3 region has 16 residues. The chain's CDR3 is CASSWDGLSYNSPLHF. The DNA of the CDR3 is TGTGCCAGCAGTTGGGACGGACTCTCCTATAATTCACCCCTCCACTTT.

The rearrangement uses TRBV29-1 and TRBJ1-1; D gene unclear. V lost 4 bases and J lost 4, with 13 bases in between. CDR3 length: 13 amino acids. Germline values: CDR1 SQVTM, CDR2 ANQGSEA. CDR3 region: CSVVEIRGTEAFF. The CDR3 DNA follows: TGCAGCGTTGTCGAGATCCGGGGCACTGAAGCTTTCTTT. The full variable domain, with the rest looked up from reference TRBV29-1 and TRBJ1-1, is SAVISQKPSRDICQRGTSLTIQCQVDSQVTMMFWYRQQPGQSLTLIATANQGSEATYESGFVIDKFPISRPNLTFSTLTVSNMSPEDSSIYLCSVVEIRGTEAFFGQGTRLTVV.